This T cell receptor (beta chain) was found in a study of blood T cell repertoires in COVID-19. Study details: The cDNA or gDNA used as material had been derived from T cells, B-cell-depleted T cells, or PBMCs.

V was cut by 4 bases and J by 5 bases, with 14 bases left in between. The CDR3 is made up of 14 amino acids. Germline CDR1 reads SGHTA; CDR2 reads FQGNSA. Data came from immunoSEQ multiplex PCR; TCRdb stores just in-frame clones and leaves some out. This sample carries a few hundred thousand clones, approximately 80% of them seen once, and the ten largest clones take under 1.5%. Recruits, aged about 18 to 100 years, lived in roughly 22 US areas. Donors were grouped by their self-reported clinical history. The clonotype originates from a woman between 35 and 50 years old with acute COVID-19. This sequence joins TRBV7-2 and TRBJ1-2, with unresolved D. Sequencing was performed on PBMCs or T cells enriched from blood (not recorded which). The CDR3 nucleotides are TGTGCCAGCAGCTGGGGAGGAGGGAGTTATGGCTACACCTTC. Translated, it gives CASSWGGGSYGYTF.